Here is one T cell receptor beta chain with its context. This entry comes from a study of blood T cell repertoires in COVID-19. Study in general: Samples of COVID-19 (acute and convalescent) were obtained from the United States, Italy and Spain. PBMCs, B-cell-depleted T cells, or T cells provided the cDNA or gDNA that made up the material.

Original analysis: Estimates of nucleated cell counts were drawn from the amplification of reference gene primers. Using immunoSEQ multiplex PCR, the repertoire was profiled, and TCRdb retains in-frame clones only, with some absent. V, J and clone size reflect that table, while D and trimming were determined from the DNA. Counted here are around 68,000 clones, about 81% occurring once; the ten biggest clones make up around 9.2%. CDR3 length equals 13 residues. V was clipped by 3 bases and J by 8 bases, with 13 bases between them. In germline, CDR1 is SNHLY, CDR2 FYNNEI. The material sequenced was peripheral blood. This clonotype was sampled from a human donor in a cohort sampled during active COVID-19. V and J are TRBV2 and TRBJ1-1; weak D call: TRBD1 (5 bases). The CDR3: CASSEQMTEEAFF. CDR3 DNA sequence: TGTGCCAGCAGTGAGCAAATGACAGAAGAAGCTTTCTTT.